This paragraph reports one T cell receptor (beta chain). These data are taken from a study of blood T cell repertoires in COVID-19. The overall study: Samples of COVID-19 (acute and convalescent) were obtained from the United States, Italy and Spain. PBMCs, B-cell-depleted T cells, or T cells provided the cDNA or gDNA that made up the material.

CDR3 size: 15 residues. In germline, CDR1 is ENHRY, CDR2 SYGVKD. Unmatched junction bases numbered 5, after V lost 4 bases and J lost 1 base. In the authors' workflow: Amplification with reference gene primers provided the estimates of nucleated cell counts. Only in-frame clones appear in the TCRdb table, and some are missing; sequencing was by immunoSEQ multiplex PCR. V and J calls and clone size are as listed in that table; D and trimming were resolved from the DNA. The sample carries roughly 250,000 clones, approximately 83% recorded once. The rearrangement joins TRBV10-3 to TRBJ1-1, with 8 bases lining up with TRBD1. The sequence was obtained from a woman aged 80 or over with acute or convalescent COVID-19. The sample was peripheral blood. CDR3 region: CAISAWGTGNTEAFF. As DNA, the CDR3 is TGTGCCATCAGTGCGTGGGGGACAGGGAACACTGAAGCTTTCTTT.